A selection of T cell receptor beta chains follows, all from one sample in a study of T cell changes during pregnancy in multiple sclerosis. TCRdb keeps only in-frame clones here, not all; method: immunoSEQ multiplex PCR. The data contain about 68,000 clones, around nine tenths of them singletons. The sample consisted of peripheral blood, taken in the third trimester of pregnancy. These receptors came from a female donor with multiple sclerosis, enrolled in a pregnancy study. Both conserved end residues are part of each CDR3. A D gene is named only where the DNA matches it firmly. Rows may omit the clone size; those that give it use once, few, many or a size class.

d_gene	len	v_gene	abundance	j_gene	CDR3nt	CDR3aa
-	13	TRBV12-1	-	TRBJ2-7	TGTGCCAGCAGCTCCCGGGGGAGGGGCGAGCAGTACTTC	CASSSRGRGEQYF
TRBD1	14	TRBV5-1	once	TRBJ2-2	TGCGCCAGCAGCTTTGGACAGGGAGGCGGGGAGCTGTTTTTT	CASSFGQGGGELFF
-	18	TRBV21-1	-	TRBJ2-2	TGTGCCAGCAAATCCCACCCCGGACAGACAACGAACACCGGGGAGCTGTTTTTT	CASKSHPGQTTNTGELFF
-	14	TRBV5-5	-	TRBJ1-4	TGTGCCAGCAACCACGGGACTGTTAATGAAAAACTGTTTTTT	CASNHGTVNEKLFF
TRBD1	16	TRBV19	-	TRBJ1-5	TGTGCCAGTAGTATAGGGGACAGTGTTTACAATCAGCCCCAGCATTTT	CASSIGDSVYNQPQHF
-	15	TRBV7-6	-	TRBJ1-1	TGTGCCAGCAGAGCGGTGGACAGACCTAACACTGAAGCTTTCTTT	CASRAVDRPNTEAFF
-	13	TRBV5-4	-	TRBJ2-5	TGTGCCAGCAGCTTGGTGGGAGAAGAGACCCAGTACTTC	CASSLVGEETQYF
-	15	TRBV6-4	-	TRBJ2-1	TGTGCCAGCAGTGACTCGCCGGGGGTTCACAGGGAGCAGTTCTTC	CASSDSPGVHREQFF
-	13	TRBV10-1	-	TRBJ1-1	TGCGCCAGCAGAGGGGGTCAGGGCACTGAAGCTTTCTTT	CASRGGQGTEAFF
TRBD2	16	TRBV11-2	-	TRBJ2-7	TGTGCCAGCAGCCCGAGACTAGCGGAGGGGGGTTGGGAGCAGTACTTC	CASSPRLAEGGWEQYF
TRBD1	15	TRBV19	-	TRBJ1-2	TGTGCCAGTAGAATGCAGGGGGCTCGGGACTATGGCTACACCTTC	CASRMQGARDYGYTF
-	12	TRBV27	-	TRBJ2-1	TGTGCCAGCAGTTCCCAGGGAAATGAGCAGTTCTTC	CASSSQGNEQFF
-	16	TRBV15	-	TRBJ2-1	TGTGCCACCAGCAGGGGTCGCGAGACAGGCTACAATGAGCAGTTCTTC	CATSRGRETGYNEQFF
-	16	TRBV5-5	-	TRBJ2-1	TGTGCCAGCAGCTTGGCCCCCGGGACTCGAAACAATGAGCAGTTCTTC	CASSLAPGTRNNEQFF
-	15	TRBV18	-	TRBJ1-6	TGTGCCAGCTCACCAGGCCGGACAGATGATTCACCCCTCCACTTT	CASSPGRTDDSPLHF
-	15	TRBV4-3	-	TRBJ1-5	TGCGCCAGCAGCCAAGATCTGACTTACAATCAGCCCCAGCATTTT	CASSQDLTYNQPQHF
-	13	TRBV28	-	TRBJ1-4	TGTGCCAGCAGTTCCGACCTTCGGGGAAAACTGTTTTTT	CASSSDLRGKLFF
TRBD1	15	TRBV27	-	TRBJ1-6	TGTGCCAGCAGTTTGGGACAGACCTCGACTTCACCCCTCCACTTT	CASSLGQTSTSPLHF
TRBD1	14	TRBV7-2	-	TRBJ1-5	TGTGCCAGCAGCTTAGGACAGGGAGACTTGAACCAGCATTTT	CASSLGQGDLNQHF
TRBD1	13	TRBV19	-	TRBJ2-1	TGTGCCAGTAGTACCGACAGGGACAATGAGCAGTTCTTC	CASSTDRDNEQFF
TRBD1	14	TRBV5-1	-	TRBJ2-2	TGCGCCAGCATACAGGGGGCAGACACCGGGGAGCTGTTTTTT	CASIQGADTGELFF
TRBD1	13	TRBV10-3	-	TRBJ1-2	TGTGCCATCACCACGGACAGGGAAAATGGCTACACCTTC	CAITTDRENGYTF
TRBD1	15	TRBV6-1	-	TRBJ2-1	TGTGCCAGCACCCGGACAGGGAGCTCCTACAATGAGCAGTTCTTC	CASTRTGSSYNEQFF
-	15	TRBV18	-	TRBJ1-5	TGTGCCAGCTCACCACAGACTCAAAGCAATCAGCCCCAGCATTTT	CASSPQTQSNQPQHF
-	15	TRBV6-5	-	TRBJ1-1	TGTGCCAGCAGTTACGCAGACAGACCGAACACTGAAGCTTTCTTT	CASSYADRPNTEAFF
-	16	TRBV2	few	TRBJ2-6	TGTGCCAGCAGTGAATCCAGGGACTCTGGGGCCAACGTCCTGACTTTC	CASSESRDSGANVLTF
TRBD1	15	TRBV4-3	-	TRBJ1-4	TGCGCCAGCAGCCAAGTGCAGGGGGCGAGTGAAAAACTGTTTTTT	CASSQVQGASEKLFF
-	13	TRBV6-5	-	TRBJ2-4	TGTGCCAGCAGTGACAAGGCCAAAAACATTCAGTACTTC	CASSDKAKNIQYF
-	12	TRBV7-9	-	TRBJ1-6	TGTGCCAGCAGCTTAGGGGCTTCACCCCTCCACTTT	CASSLGASPLHF
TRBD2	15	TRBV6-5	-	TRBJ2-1	TGTGCCAGCAGAGTTAGCGGGGGAGCCTACAATGAGCAGTTCTTC	CASRVSGGAYNEQFF
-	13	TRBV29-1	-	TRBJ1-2	TGCAGCGCTGAAACAGGGTTTACAAGTGGCTACACCTTC	CSAETGFTSGYTF